Below, 3 T cell receptor beta chains from the same sample are listed, as sequenced in a study of shared clonotypes between healthy human individuals. Here immunoSEQ multiplex PCR was the method, and the copy in TCRdb shows in-frame clones only, minus some. The sample consists of roughly 700,000 clones, around 74% of them appearing once. The sample comprised memory CD4+ T cells sorted from blood. Noted subset: CD45RA-negative fraction. All receptors derive from a woman in her 30s in good health.

This sequence joins TRBV19 and TRBJ2-1; TRBD2 matches at 7 bases. Germline loops: CDR1 LNHDA, CDR2 SQIVND (reference sequence). CDR3 length equals 13 residues. The J segment lost 4 bases and the V segment lost 10 bases, leaving 7 bases of the junction unmatched. The CDR3 DNA is TGTGCCACAAGACTAGCTTCTTACAATGAGCAGTTCTTC. Translation gives CATRLASYNEQFF.

V and J are TRBV5-6 and TRBJ2-1, with TRBD1 identical over 9 bases. The CDR3 extends over 13 amino acids. Germline V gene sequence: CDR1 SGHDT, CDR2 YYEEEE. V gave up 4 bases and J gave up 8 bases; unmatched junction bases: 4. The CDR3 DNA reads as TGTGCCAGCAGCCCGGACAGGGGACATGAGCAGTTCTTC. This sequence encodes CASSPDRGHEQFF.

The chain is built from TRBV28 and TRBJ1-1, with 7 positions matching TRBD1. The trim removed 5 bases at V and 4 bases at J, leaving 10 bases unmatched. Germline CDR1 and CDR2: MDHEN and SYDVKM. The CDR3 runs 15 residues. CDR3 sequence (DNA): TGTGCCAGCAGTACTTATACAGGGGTGGGCACTGAAGCTTTCTTT. This sequence encodes CASSTYTGVGTEAFF.